The 25 T cell receptor beta chains given below trace back to one sample, sequenced in a study of OX40 agonist ivuxolimab in advanced cancers. The data were produced by immunoSEQ multiplex PCR, yet TCRdb's version contains in-frame clones alone and is incomplete. Here the sample spans 45,000 to 60,000 clones, about 89% being singletons. Sequencing used CD4+ or CD8+ T cells sorted from blood, obtained in a trial of the OX40 agonist ivuxolimab. These receptor sequences come from an adult with an advanced solid tumor such as melanoma, head and neck, liver or kidney cancer.

The V and J genes are TRBV10-1 and TRBJ2-5; 12 nucleotides match TRBD2. V was pared by 7 bases and J by 5 bases, with 8 bases of the junction left unmatched. The CDR3 sequence is 15 residues long. Germline assignment: CDR1 WNHNN and CDR2 SYGVQD (reference sequence). In DNA form, the CDR3 reads TGCGCCAGCATTGGACTAGCGGGACCGGGGGAGACCCAGTACTTC. Translating gives CASIGLAGPGETQYF.

This clone was found once. V is TRBV28 and J is TRBJ1-1, with D possibly being TRBD1 (6 bases). V lost 4 bases, J lost 0 bases, and 9 bases lay in between. CDR1 and CDR2 from the germline V gene are MDHEN and SYDVKM. CDR3 length equals 14 residues. DNA of the CDR3: TGTGCCAGCAGTTCTGGACAGTTGAACACTGAAGCTTTCTTT. Translating it yields CASSSGQLNTEAFF.

CDR3 in amino acids: CASSLWAKSDTQYF. Written as DNA, the CDR3 is TGTGCCAGCAGTTTATGGGCAAAATCAGATACGCAGTATTTT. The V gene is TRBV28, the J gene TRBJ2-3; D unclear. The germline CDR1 and CDR2 sequences are MDHEN and SYDVKM. This CDR3 spans 14 amino acids. V lost 0 bases and J lost 4, with 8 bases in between. The entire variable domain, with the rest obtained from reference TRBV28 and TRBJ2-3, is as follows: DVKVTQSSRYLVKRTGEKVFLECVQDMDHENMFWYRQDPGLGLRLIYFSYDVKMKEKGDIPEGYSVSREKKERFSLILESASTNQTSMYLCASSLWAKSDTQYFGPGTRLTVL.

This clone was picked up one time. The chain combines TRBV2 with TRBJ2-3, with D perhaps assigned TRBD1 or TRBD2 (6 bases each). Germline V gene lookup returns CDR1 SNHLY and CDR2 FYNNEI. Trimming took off 7 bases at V and 7 bases at J, with 21 bases between the two ends. The CDR3 extends over 15 amino acids. CDR3: CASTLEEKGGNTQYF. The CDR3 DNA reads TGTGCCAGCACCCTGGAGGAAAAGGGGGGTAATACGCAGTATTTT.

J is TRBJ2-1 and V is TRBV7-3, with no clear D. The germline V gene has CDR1 SGHTA and CDR2 FQGTGA. V lost 4 bases and J lost 5, with 12 bases in between. The length of the CDR3 is 14 residues. The CDR3 DNA follows: TGTGCCAGCAGCTCAGCCTCATGGGACAATGAGCAGTTCTTC. Its protein product is CASSSASWDNEQFF.

J is TRBJ1-5 and V is TRBV19; D is ambiguous. This CDR3 has 15 amino acids. V was shortened by 7 bases and J by 0 bases, with 13 bases between the two germline ends. CDR1 and CDR2 (germline): LNHDA, SQIVND (reference sequence). The CDR3 sequence is CASKATWSSNQPQHF. In DNA form, the CDR3 reads TGTGCCAGTAAGGCGACGTGGTCTAGCAATCAGCCCCAGCATTTT.

This clone occurred a few times. V usage is TRBV4-3 and J usage is TRBJ2-7; tentatively, D is TRBD1 or TRBD2 (5 bases each). V dropped 0 bases and J dropped 6 bases, with 12 bases sitting between them. Germline CDR1 is LGHNA and CDR2 is YSLEER. CDR3 size: 14 residues. For the CDR3, the DNA is TGCGCCAGCAGCCAAGATCGGGGCCCAGGCGAGCAGTACTTC. Translating it yields CASSQDRGPGEQYF.

The V and J genes are TRBV28 and TRBJ1-2; perhaps TRBD1 as D (5 bases). The CDR3 length is 13 residues. Trimming pared 6 bases from V and 8 bases from J, leaving 16 bases between. Per the germline V gene, CDR1 is MDHEN and CDR2 is SYDVKM. CDR3 region: CASRPMFREGYTF. CDR3 in DNA: TGTGCCAGCAGGCCTATGTTCAGGGAAGGCTACACCTTC.

The chain has TRBV6-6 and TRBJ1-5; D unresolved. The CDR3 is 13 residues long. Trimming left V 2 bases short and J 5 bases short, with 7 bases between. Germline V gene sequence: CDR1 MNHNY, CDR2 SVGAGI (reference sequence). Written as DNA, the CDR3 is TGTGCCAGCAGTTACGCTTGGGATCAGCCCCAGCATTTT. As protein: CASSYAWDQPQHF.

The rearrangement joins TRBV28 to TRBJ2-2; TRBD2 agrees at 9 bases. This CDR3 contains 15 residues. CDR1 and CDR2 from the germline V gene are MDHEN and SYDVKM. The ends lost 3 bases at V and 8 bases at J; junction bases unmatched: 7. The CDR3 DNA reads TGTGCCAGCAGTTTGATAGCGGGAGTAAGGGGGGAGCTGTTTTTT. Its translation is CASSLIAGVRGELFF.

The chain combines TRBV2 with TRBJ2-7; 8 bases map to TRBD2. Germline assignment: CDR1 SNHLY and CDR2 FYNNEI. This CDR3 is 13 amino acids long. With 8 bases clipped from V and 2 bases from J, the junction kept 5 bases outside the gene matches. The CDR3 DNA reads TGTGCCAGCCGGATTAGCGGGACCTACGAGCAGTACTTC. Translating it yields CASRISGTYEQYF.

The rearrangement uses TRBV28 and TRBJ2-7; possible D gene TRBD2, 6 bases. The CDR3 totals 15 residues. Germline V gives CDR1 MDHEN, CDR2 SYDVKM. Trimming stripped 4 bases from V and 0 bases from J, with 13 bases between. CDR3 protein: CASSWGVKRSYEQYF. For the CDR3, the DNA is TGTGCCAGCAGTTGGGGGGTTAAACGCTCCTACGAGCAGTACTTC. The full variable domain, rest sourced from reference TRBV28 and TRBJ2-7, is DVKVTQSSRYLVKRTGEKVFLECVQDMDHENMFWYRQDPGLGLRLIYFSYDVKMKEKGDIPEGYSVSREKKERFSLILESASTNQTSMYLCASSWGVKRSYEQYFGPGTRLTVT.

The chain carries TRBV18 and TRBJ2-7, with TRBD2 matching over 12 bases. The trim removed 3 bases at V and 6 bases at J, leaving 9 bases unmatched. The CDR3 has 16 amino acids. Looked up from germline, CDR1 is KGHSH and CDR2 is LQKENI. The CDR3, as DNA: TGTGCCAGCTCACCCCAAGCATTGACTAGCGGGGGCGAGCAGTACTTC. Its translation is CASSPQALTSGGEQYF.

The V and J genes are TRBV11-2 and TRBJ1-2, with 9 bases fitting TRBD1. Unmatched junction bases numbered 5, after V lost 2 bases and J lost 4 bases. This CDR3 spans 15 amino acids. Germline CDR1 reads SGHAT; CDR2 reads FQNNGV. CDR3 in DNA: TGTGCCAGCAGCTTAAGGACAGGGGACACCTATGGCTACACCTTC. Its translation is CASSLRTGDTYGYTF. The variable domain in full, with the rest retrieved from reference TRBV11-2 and TRBJ1-2, is EAGVAQSPRYKIIEKRQSVAFWCNPISGHATLYWYQQILGQGPKLLIQFQNNGVVDDSQLPKDRFSAERLKGVDSTLKIQPAKLEDSAVYLCASSLRTGDTYGYTFGSGTRLTVV.

The J gene is TRBJ2-1, the V gene TRBV9; 10 bases align to TRBD2. The CDR3 is 16 residues long. Germline trimming cut 6 bases from V and 0 bases from J; bases unmatched to any gene: 6. Germline V gene sequence: CDR1 SGDLS, CDR2 YYNGEE. DNA for the CDR3: TGTGCCAGCACCAAGCGGGGGGGTGGCTCCTACAATGAGCAGTTCTTC. The encoded protein is CASTKRGGGSYNEQFF.

The genes are TRBV5-6 and TRBJ2-3; D is uncertain. From germline, CDR1 is SGHDT and CDR2 YYEEEE. V was shortened by 1 base and J by 11 bases, with 8 bases between the two germline ends. The CDR3 sequence is 11 residues long. CDR3 DNA sequence: TGTGCCAGCAGCTTGACCGGAGAGCAGTATTTT. This codes for CASSLTGEQYF. The full variable domain, its missing parts supplied by reference TRBV5-6 and TRBJ2-3, is DAGVTQSPTHLIKTRGQQVTLRCSPKSGHDTVSWYQQALGQGPQFIFQYYEEEERQRGNFPDRFSGHQFPNYSSELNVNALLLGDSALYLCASSLTGEQYFGPGTRLTVL.

The gene calls are TRBV7-9 and TRBJ2-5; no definite D call. The CDR3 has 12 residues. Germline CDR1 and CDR2: SEHNR and FQNEAQ (reference sequence). V lost 3 bases and J lost 5, with 7 bases in between. CDR3 DNA: TGTGCCAGCAGCTTTCATTCGGAGACCCAGTACTTC. Translation gives CASSFHSETQYF.

The rearrangement joins TRBV13 to TRBJ2-2; 8 bases align to TRBD2. The ends lost 0 bases at V and 1 base at J; junction bases unmatched: 1. Germline CDR1 is PRHDT and CDR2 is FYEKMQ (reference sequence). The CDR3 runs 16 residues. The CDR3 nucleotides are TGTGCCAGCAGCTTAGGGCTAGCGGGGAACACCGGGGAGCTGTTTTTT. Encoded protein: CASSLGLAGNTGELFF.

The chain employs TRBV4-1 and TRBJ2-1; D is unclear. Germline values: CDR1 MGHRA, CDR2 YSYEKL. The CDR3 has 16 amino acids. V was trimmed by 0 bases and J by 7 bases, leaving 16 bases between them. The CDR3, as DNA: TGCGCCAGCAGCCAAGATCTAACCCTAATGTGGAATGAGCAGTTCTTC. It codes for CASSQDLTLMWNEQFF.

This clone was detected a few times. V gene TRBV6-1 combines with J gene TRBJ2-1; D is unresolved. The germline gives CDR1 MNHNS, CDR2 SASEGT. The CDR3 runs 11 residues. V lost 4 bases, J lost 4 bases, and 2 bases lay in between. CDR3 protein: CASSVYNEQFF. The CDR3 DNA is TGTGCCAGCAGTGTTTACAATGAGCAGTTCTTC.

This chain links TRBV7-2 with TRBJ2-2; D possibly corresponds to TRBD2 (6 bases). Germline V CDR1 and CDR2: SGHTA, FQGNSA. V lost 3 bases, J lost 6 bases, and 11 bases lay in between. The CDR3 totals 14 residues. The CDR3 nucleotides read TGTGCCAGCAGCTTGCGGGGAGGCCCCGGGGAGCTGTTTTTT. Residues: CASSLRGGPGELFF.

V gene TRBV15 combines with J gene TRBJ1-5; D unresolved. CDR1 and CDR2 from the germline V gene are LNHNV and YYDKDF (reference sequence). This CDR3 has 13 amino acids. V lost 2 bases to trimming and J lost 6 bases, with 8 bases between them. The CDR3 sequence is CATSRTRLQPQHF. The DNA of the CDR3 is TGTGCCACCAGCAGAACCAGGCTTCAGCCCCAGCATTTT.

The V call is TRBV6-5, the J call TRBJ2-3; TRBD2 is a possible D gene (5 bases). The CDR3 loop spans 15 amino acids. Per the germline V gene, CDR1 is MNHEY and CDR2 is SVGAGI. Between the trimmed V and J ends, which lost 2 bases and 2 bases, there was a span of 11 bases. CDR3 loop: CASSYGLGVTDTQYF. CDR3 in DNA: TGTGCCAGCAGTTACGGGTTGGGAGTCACAGATACGCAGTATTTT.

The rearrangement joins TRBV9 to TRBJ2-1; 8 bases are shared with TRBD1. CDR1 SGDLS and CDR2 YYNGEE come from the germline V gene. With V trimmed by 4 bases and J by 7 bases, 7 bases remained unmatched. This CDR3 is 14 amino acids long. CDR3 sequence: CASSLRTGWNEQFF. CDR3 DNA sequence: TGTGCCAGCAGCCTGCGGACAGGGTGGAATGAGCAGTTCTTC.

The chain uses TRBV18 and TRBJ2-5; D may match TRBD1 or TRBD2 (6 bases each). The DNA matches TRBJ2-7 better at its end, which makes the J call doubtful. Per germline, CDR1 KGHSH and CDR2 LQKENI. The CDR3 covers 17 residues. The DNA of the CDR3 is TGTGCCAGCTCACCCCTTGGGGGGCAGGGGTCCTCCTACGAGCAGTACTTC. Translation: CASSPLGGQGSSYEQYF.